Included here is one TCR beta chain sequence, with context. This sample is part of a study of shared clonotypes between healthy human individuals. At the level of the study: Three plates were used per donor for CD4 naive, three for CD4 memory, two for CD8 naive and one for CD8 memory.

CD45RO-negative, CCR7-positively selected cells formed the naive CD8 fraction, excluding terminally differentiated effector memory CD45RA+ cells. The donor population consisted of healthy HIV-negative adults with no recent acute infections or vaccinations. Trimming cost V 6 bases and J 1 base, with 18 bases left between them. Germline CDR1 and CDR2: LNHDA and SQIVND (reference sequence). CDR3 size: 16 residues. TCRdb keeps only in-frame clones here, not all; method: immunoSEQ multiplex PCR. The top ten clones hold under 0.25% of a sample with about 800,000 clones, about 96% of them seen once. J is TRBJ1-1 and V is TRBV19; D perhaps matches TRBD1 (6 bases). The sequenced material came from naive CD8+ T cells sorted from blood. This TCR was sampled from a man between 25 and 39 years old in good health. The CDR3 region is CASRSGRTEANTEAFF. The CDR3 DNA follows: TGTGCCAGTAGATCCGGGCGGACAGAAGCGAACACTGAAGCTTTCTTT.